The rows below give T cell receptor beta chains drawn from one sample of a study of blood T cell repertoires in COVID-19. Some clones are missing from TCRdb's copy, which holds only in-frame ones; the method was immunoSEQ multiplex PCR. The data contain 250,000 to 350,000 clones, about 87% of them singletons. Sequencing input: peripheral blood. These receptors came from a woman aged 50 to 65 who had recovered from COVID-19. The CDR3 runs from the conserved cysteine through the conserved F or W. The order of the fields is clone size, J gene, D gene, V gene, CDR3 protein, CDR3 DNA. D genes are given only for firm matches. Where a row states a size, it is once, few, many or the class of an expanded clone; other rows omit it.

-,TRBJ2-7,TRBD2,TRBV28,CASGGDGSYEQYF,TGTGCCAGCGGGGGGGACGGTTCCTACGAGCAGTACTTC
-,TRBJ2-7,TRBD1,TRBV30,CAWSHPGQGSDEQYF,TGTGCCTGGAGTCATCCGGGACAGGGGTCCGACGAGCAGTACTTC
-,TRBJ2-2,TRBD2,TRBV19,CASQEGGGMNTGELFF,TGTGCCAGCCAGGAGGGCGGGGGGATGAACACCGGGGAGCTGTTTTTT
-,TRBJ1-1,-,TRBV11-3,CASSFRVTTEAFF,TGTGCCAGCAGCTTCAGGGTAACCACTGAAGCTTTCTTT
-,TRBJ2-2,TRBD1,TRBV18,CASSPVSGGSTGELFF,TGTGCCAGCTCACCAGTATCAGGGGGCAGCACCGGGGAGCTGTTTTTT
-,TRBJ2-7,TRBD2,TRBV7-6,CASSPAGGSSYEQYF,TGTGCCAGCAGCCCAGCGGGGGGCTCCTCCTACGAGCAGTACTTC
-,TRBJ2-6,-,TRBV5-6,CASSPGMFSGANVLTF,TGTGCCAGCAGCCCCGGGATGTTCTCTGGGGCCAACGTCCTGACTTTC
-,TRBJ2-7,-,TRBV7-2,CASSARVSSPLEQYF,TGTGCCAGCAGCGCTCGGGTTTCGTCACCCCTCGAGCAGTACTTC
once,TRBJ1-5,-,TRBV5-6,CASSFSRAGNQPQHF,TGTGCCAGCAGCTTCTCCAGGGCAGGCAATCAGCCCCAGCATTTT
many,TRBJ1-5,-,TRBV7-2,CASSLAGGGNNQPQHF,TGTGCCAGCAGCTTAGCGGGGGGAGGAAACAATCAGCCCCAGCATTTT
few,TRBJ1-1,-,TRBV5-1,CASSLEDSLNTEAFF,TGCGCCAGCAGCTTGGAGGACAGTCTGAACACTGAAGCTTTCTTT
-,TRBJ2-7,-,TRBV3-1/TRBV3-2,CASSQDWTRRYEQYF,TGTGCCAGCAGCCAAGATTGGACAAGACGCTACGAGCAGTACTTC
-,TRBJ2-5,-,TRBV7-2,CASSWRETQYF,TGTGCCAGCAGCTGGCGGGAGACCCAGTACTTC
-,TRBJ1-2,-,TRBV28,CASSIHGGGGYTF,TGTGCCAGCAGTATCCATGGGGGGGGAGGCTACACCTTC
few,TRBJ2-7,-,TRBV6-1,CASSEVRSYEQYF,TGTGCCAGCAGTGAAGTTCGGTCCTACGAGCAGTACTTC
-,TRBJ2-7,-,TRBV7-9,CASSLGGRYEQYF,TGTGCCAGCAGCTTAGGGGGGCGATACGAGCAGTACTTC
once,TRBJ2-2,TRBD2,TRBV6-7,CASLTGWGGSRTGELFF,TGTGCCAGCCTTACCGGGTGGGGAGGGAGTCGTACCGGGGAGCTGTTTTTT
-,TRBJ2-7,-,TRBV6-5,CASRRHYEQYF,TGTGCCAGCAGACGACACTACGAGCAGTACTTC
-,TRBJ2-2,TRBD1,TRBV2,CASRPRGDRAVGELFF,TGTGCCAGCAGACCCAGGGGGGACAGGGCAGTCGGGGAGCTGTTTTTT
-,TRBJ2-5,-,TRBV3-1/TRBV3-2,CASSRARTERETQYF,TGTGCCAGCAGCCGAGCCAGGACAGAACGGGAGACCCAGTACTTC
-,TRBJ1-5,-,TRBV19,CASSYDGVILNQPQHF,TGTGCCAGTAGTTATGACGGAGTGATCCTCAATCAGCCCCAGCATTTT
-,TRBJ1-6,-,TRBV5-4,CASSLQGRNSPLHF,TGTGCCAGCAGCTTGCAGGGGCGTAATTCACCCCTCCACTTT
-,TRBJ2-1,-,TRBV29-1,CSVVFVEYNEQFF,TGCAGCGTTGTATTCGTAGAATACAATGAGCAGTTCTTC
-,TRBJ2-7,-,TRBV5-4,CASSPRTGGGGSYEQYF,TGTGCCAGCAGCCCCCGGACAGGAGGGGGTGGCTCCTACGAGCAGTACTTC
-,TRBJ1-6,-,TRBV5-1,CASSLGLSVGTDSPLHF,TGCGCCAGCAGCTTGGGTCTTAGTGTCGGTACGGATTCACCCCTCCACTTT
-,TRBJ1-2,-,TRBV2,CASSEIQYNYGYTF,TGTGCCAGCAGTGAAATTCAGTATAACTATGGCTACACCTTC
-,TRBJ2-3,-,TRBV7-2,CASSPQTGYTDTQYF,TGTGCCAGCAGCCCACAGACAGGCTACACAGATACGCAGTATTTT
-,TRBJ2-7,-,TRBV3-1/TRBV3-2,CASSRSLTASPGEQYF,TGTGCCAGCAGCCGCTCCCTGACAGCGTCCCCCGGCGAGCAGTACTTC
few,TRBJ2-2,-,TRBV6-4,CASSIEKNTGELFF,TGTGCCAGCAGTATTGAGAAGAACACCGGGGAGCTGTTTTTT
-,TRBJ1-5,-,TRBV18,CASSATVNQPQHF,TGTGCCAGCTCAGCTACAGTTAATCAGCCCCAGCATTTT
few,TRBJ2-3,TRBD2,TRBV18,CASSPLGLAGADTQYF,TGTGCCAGCTCACCATTGGGACTAGCGGGAGCAGATACGCAGTATTTT